This TCR beta chain was captured by sequencing in a study of blood T cell repertoires in COVID-19. Study as a whole: Specimens from acute and convalescent COVID-19 originated in the United States, Italy and Spain. PBMCs, B-cell-depleted T cells, or T cells were the source of the cDNA or gDNA that made up the material.

Between the trimmed V and J ends, which lost 2 bases and 6 bases, there was a span of 10 bases. CDR1 MNHEY and CDR2 SVGAGI come from the germline V gene. This CDR3 is built from 13 residues. Sequenced by immunoSEQ multiplex PCR; TCRdb stores in-frame clones only, minus some. Of about 380,000 clones listed, around 87% are singletons. The study recruited people aged about 18 to 90 years across more than 20 US areas. Researchers sorted participants into cohorts using their self-reported clinical history. Input material: PBMCs or T cells enriched from blood (not recorded which). This receptor was identified in a man younger than 45 who had recovered from COVID-19. The chain uses TRBV6-5 and TRBJ1-2; the D gene is possibly TRBD1 (5 bases). The CDR3 reads CASSYAGSDGYTF. For the CDR3, the DNA is TGTGCCAGCAGTTACGCAGGGTCAGATGGCTACACCTTC.